This TCR beta chain was obtained from a study of cytomegalovirus exposure and HLA in healthy donors. Overall study: The approximately 700 first-cohort repertoires shared a platform with the 120 validation repertoires, as reported in a later analysis. Points from the study as a whole: According to reports, the classifier identified cytomegalovirus status with high specificity and sensitivity. Usually a TCR sequence was rare, but some public TCRs were found in many donors. The tendency of first-cohort TCR clusters to co-occur in the roughly 130 validation repertoires was the finding of a later analysis.

As for this clone: Its antigen is currently unknown.

Clones were read by immunoSEQ multiplex PCR, and TCRdb kept only the in-frame ones, dropping some. The sample contains about 160,000 clones, around four fifths of which appear only once. Trimming cost V 3 bases and J 5 bases; bases outside gene matches: 8. The CDR3 extends over 17 amino acids. CDR1 is SGHDT and CDR2 is YYEEEE in the germline V gene. The TCR comes from a man aged 30 to 45 in good health and CMV-seropositive. The rearrangement links TRBV5-6 to TRBJ2-4, with TRBD2 matching 13 bases. Sequencing used PBMCs. CDR3 sequence (DNA): TGTGCCAGCAGCTACGCGACTAGCGGGGGGCTAGAAAACATTCAGTACTTC. Translation: CASSYATSGGLENIQYF.